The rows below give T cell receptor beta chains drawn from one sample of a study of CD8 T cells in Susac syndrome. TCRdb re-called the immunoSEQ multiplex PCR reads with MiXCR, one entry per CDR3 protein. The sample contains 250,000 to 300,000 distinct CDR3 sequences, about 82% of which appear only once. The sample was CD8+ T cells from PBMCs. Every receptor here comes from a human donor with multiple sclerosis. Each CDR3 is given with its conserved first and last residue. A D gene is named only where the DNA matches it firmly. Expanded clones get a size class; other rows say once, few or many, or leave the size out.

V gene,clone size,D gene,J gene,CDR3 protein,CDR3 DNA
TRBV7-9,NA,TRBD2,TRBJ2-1,CASWGSTLAGNEQFF,TGTGCCAGCTGGGGGTCGACGCTAGCGGGAAATGAGCAGTTCTTC
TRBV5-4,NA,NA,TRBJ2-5,CASRRGQQETQYF,TGTGCCAGCAGAAGAGGACAGCAAGAGACCCAGTACTTC
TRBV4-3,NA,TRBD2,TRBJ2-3,CASSQVLAGAGTDTQYF,TGCGCCAGCAGCCAAGTTCTAGCGGGAGCGGGGACAGATACGCAGTATTTT
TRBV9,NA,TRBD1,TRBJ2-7,CASSVEGTGLGEQYF,TGTGCCAGCAGCGTAGAAGGGACAGGGCTGGGAGAGCAGTACTTC
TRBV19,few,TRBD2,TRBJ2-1,CASTLSGSSYNEQFF,TGTGCCAGTACCCTCAGCGGGAGCTCCTACAATGAGCAGTTCTTC
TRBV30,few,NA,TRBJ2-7,CAWSVAWRYEQYF,TGTGCCTGGAGTGTAGCTTGGCGGTACGAGCAGTACTTC
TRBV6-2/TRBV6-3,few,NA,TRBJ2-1,CASSWGEQFF,TGTGCCAGCAGTTGGGGTGAGCAGTTCTTC
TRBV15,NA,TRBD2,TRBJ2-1,CATSEKREGLIEQFF,TGTGCCACCAGTGAAAAGCGGGAGGGCCTTATTGAGCAGTTCTTC
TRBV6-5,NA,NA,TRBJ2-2,CASSHRETGELFF,TGTGCCAGCAGTCACAGGGAAACCGGGGAGCTGTTTTTT
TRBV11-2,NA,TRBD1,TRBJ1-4,CASSLITGGRKLFF,TGTGCCAGCAGCCTCATCACAGGGGGTAGAAAACTGTTTTTT